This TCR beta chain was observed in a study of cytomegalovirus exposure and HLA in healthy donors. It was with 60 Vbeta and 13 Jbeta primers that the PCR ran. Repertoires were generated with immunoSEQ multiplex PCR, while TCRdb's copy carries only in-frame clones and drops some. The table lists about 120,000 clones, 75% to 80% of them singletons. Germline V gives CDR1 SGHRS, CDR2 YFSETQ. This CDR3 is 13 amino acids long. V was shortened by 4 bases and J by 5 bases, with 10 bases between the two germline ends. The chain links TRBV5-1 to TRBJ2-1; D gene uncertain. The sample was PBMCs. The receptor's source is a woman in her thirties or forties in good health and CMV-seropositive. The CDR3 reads CASSATIHNEQFF. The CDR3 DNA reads TGCGCCAGCAGCGCGACAATCCACAATGAGCAGTTCTTC.